Each of the 21 T cell receptor beta chains below was sequenced from the same sample in a study of blood T cell repertoires in COVID-19. The assay was immunoSEQ multiplex PCR, and TCRdb's table has in-frame clones only and misses some. Of more than 95,000 clones in the sample, around 80% are singletons; the top ten hold 30% to 45%. Sequencing used peripheral blood. These receptors were collected from a man aged 35 to 55 with active or convalescent COVID-19.

This clone occurred a few times. CDR3 amino acids: CASRAGGSGYEQYF. DNA of the CDR3: TGTGCCAGCCGAGCCGGGGGAAGTGGCTACGAGCAGTACTTC. The chain carries TRBV27 and TRBJ2-7; a weak D match, TRBD2 (6 bases). With 8 bases removed from V and 3 bases from J, the gap between germline ends came to 17 bases. Germline V gives CDR1 MNHEY, CDR2 SMNVEV (reference sequence). This CDR3 is built from 14 residues.

This clone was recorded only once. This chain uses TRBV6-5 with TRBJ1-1; D uncertain. The germline CDR1 and CDR2 sequences are MNHEY and SVGAGI. This CDR3 contains 12 residues. Trimming shortened V by 7 bases and J by 4 bases, and 10 bases separated the two germline ends. CDR3 amino acids: CASKKPRTEAFF. As DNA, the CDR3 is TGTGCCAGCAAAAAGCCTCGCACTGAAGCTTTCTTT.

The V call is TRBV10-3, the J call TRBJ2-1, with 10 bases fitting TRBD2. V shed 10 bases and J 0 bases; nucleotides not matched to a gene: 15. The germline gives CDR1 ENHRY, CDR2 SYGVKD. This CDR3 has 18 amino acids. CDR3 coding DNA: TGTGCCACCGGAAGCGGGAGGGACTTATTGAGCTCCTACAATGAGCAGTTCTTC. Protein: CATGSGRDLLSSYNEQFF.

The V gene is TRBV2, the J gene TRBJ1-2, with unresolved D. The CDR3 is 16 amino acids. Trimming took 5 bases from V and 1 from J, leaving 17 bases between them. Germline V CDR1 and CDR2: SNHLY, FYNNEI. CDR3 nucleotides: TGTGCCAGCAGTCCCCCGGGAGGAGGGAGTAACTATGGCTACACCTTC. Amino acid sequence: CASSPPGGGSNYGYTF.

The rearrangement uses TRBV27 and TRBJ1-5, with D maybe TRBD1 (5 bases). This CDR3 has 19 residues. V was shortened by 6 bases and J by 1 base, with 25 bases between the two germline ends. Germline V gives CDR1 MNHEY, CDR2 SMNVEV (reference sequence). The CDR3 reads CASSPQRRWGGKSNQPQHF. CDR3 nucleotides: TGTGCCAGCAGCCCCCAAAGAAGATGGGGGGGGAAGAGCAATCAGCCCCAGCATTTT.

In its sample, this clone was seen many times. The chain joins TRBV20-1 to TRBJ1-5; TRBD1 matches 8 bases. Germline CDR1 is DFQATT and CDR2 is SNEGSKA (reference sequence). The CDR3 runs to 13 residues. The V and J ends lost 3 bases and 6 bases, in that order; junction bases with no gene match: 4. DNA for the CDR3: TGCAGTGCTAGTCCACAGGGGGGTCAGCCCCAGCATTTT. Translated: CSASPQGGQPQHF.

The chain recombines TRBV5-1 with TRBJ2-1, with 11 bases fitting TRBD2. Germline loops: CDR1 SGHRS, CDR2 YFSETQ. The CDR3 covers 14 residues. V was clipped by 7 bases and J by 6 bases; unmatched bases: 6. The CDR3 nucleotides are TGCGCCAGCCTTAGCGGGGGGGCGTTCAATGAGCAGTTCTTC. The encoded protein is CASLSGGAFNEQFF.

The chain couples TRBV18 to TRBJ2-6; D might be TRBD2 (5 bases). V dropped 3 bases and J dropped 0 bases, with 15 bases sitting between them. This CDR3 is built from 18 residues. CDR1 is KGHSH, CDR2 LQKENI, per germline. CDR3 nucleotides: TGTGCCAGCTCACCGACCACGCGGGCTAGCTCTGGGGCCAACGTCCTGACTTTC. Translation: CASSPTTRASSGANVLTF.

This clone was recorded once. The J gene is TRBJ1-5, the V gene TRBV5-6; a possible D gene is TRBD1 (5 bases). Germline values: CDR1 SGHDT, CDR2 YYEEEE. Trimming cost V 4 bases and J 7 bases, with 18 bases left between them. This CDR3 has 15 amino acids. This chain's CDR3 is CASSKSTGGGQPQHF. The CDR3 coding sequence is TGTGCCAGCAGCAAATCAACGGGTGGGGGGCAGCCCCAGCATTTT.

The J gene is TRBJ2-3, the V gene TRBV9, with TRBD2 as a possible D gene (5 bases). The CDR3 length is 20 residues. Germline CDR1 is SGDLS and CDR2 is YYNGEE. V lost 3 bases to trimming and J lost 2 bases, with 28 bases between them. In DNA, the CDR3 is TGTGCCAGCAGCGGGAGGCGGTCCTCGGCTTTCGCCCCCCACACAGATACGCAGTATTTT. Protein sequence: CASSGRRSSAFAPHTDTQYF.

This rearrangement joins TRBV9 to TRBJ1-5; D unclear. Germline V gene lookup returns CDR1 SGDLS and CDR2 YYNGEE. V shed 0 bases and J shed 10 bases, with 14 bases lying between them. The CDR3 covers 14 residues. In DNA form, the CDR3 reads TGTGCCAGCAGCGTAGCCCCCTCCGGGGAACCCCAGCATTTT. It codes for CASSVAPSGEPQHF.

The J gene is TRBJ1-4, the V gene TRBV30; 9 nucleotides agree with TRBD1. The CDR3 consists of 15 residues. Germline V lookup: CDR1 GTSNPN, CDR2 SVGIG (reference sequence). The trim removed 4 bases at V and 2 bases at J, leaving 5 bases unmatched. The CDR3 protein is CAWNSGQGTNEKLFF. CDR3 bases: TGTGCCTGGAACTCCGGACAGGGGACTAATGAAAAACTGTTTTTT.

J is TRBJ2-1 and V is TRBV27, with D unresolved. V lost 5 bases and J lost 8, with 16 bases in between. Germline-derived CDR1 and CDR2 are MNHEY and SMNVEV (reference sequence). This CDR3 contains 14 residues. The CDR3 bases are TGTGCCAGCAGTATTACGTCCCCAGGCCATGAGCAGTTCTTC. Protein product: CASSITSPGHEQFF.

This rearrangement joins TRBV7-2 to TRBJ1-2; D is ambiguous. Germline V gene lookup returns CDR1 SGHTA and CDR2 FQGNSA. The CDR3 is made up of 14 amino acids. V shed 1 base and J shed 4 bases, with 10 bases lying between them. The CDR3 reads CASSLVLAGYGYTF. In DNA form, the CDR3 reads TGTGCCAGCAGCTTAGTACTCGCAGGCTATGGCTACACCTTC.

This chain uses TRBV9 with TRBJ2-1; 14 nucleotides agree with TRBD2. Germline V gene data show CDR1 as SGDLS and CDR2 as YYNGEE. Trimming took 3 bases from V and 7 from J; bases not matched to a gene: 3. The CDR3 extends over 15 amino acids. The CDR3 DNA reads as TGTGCCAGCAGCGCCGGGACTAGCGGGAGTAATGAGCAGTTCTTC. Amino acids: CASSAGTSGSNEQFF. The full variable domain, its missing parts supplied by reference TRBV9 and TRBJ2-1, is DSGVTQTPKHLITATGQRVTLRCSPRSGDLSVYWYQQSLDQGLQFLIQYYNGEERAKGNILERFSAQQFPDLHSELNLSSLELGDSALYFCASSAGTSGSNEQFFGPGTRLTVL.

This sequence joins TRBV30 and TRBJ2-5, with D perhaps matching TRBD2 (5 bases). Trimming left V 3 bases short and J 5 bases short, with 19 bases between. This CDR3 is 15 amino acids long. The germline V gene has CDR1 GTSNPN and CDR2 SVGIG (reference sequence). The CDR3 sequence: CAWSTGSGLGETQYF. DNA of the CDR3: TGTGCCTGGAGCACGGGATCGGGCCTGGGGGAGACCCAGTACTTC. Full variable domain (rest looked up from reference TRBV30 and TRBJ2-5): SQTIHQWPATLVQPVGSPLSLECTVEGTSNPNLYWYRQAAGRGLQLLFYSVGIGQISSEVPQNLSASRPQDRQFILSSKKLLLSDSGFYLCAWSTGSGLGETQYFGPGTRLLVL.

This chain links TRBV7-2 with TRBJ1-2; 7 bases fit TRBD1. The CDR3 runs to 15 residues. Germline CDR1 and CDR2: SGHTA and FQGNSA. V gave up 6 bases and J gave up 7 bases; unmatched junction bases: 14. The chain's CDR3 is CASSRDRKSGGGYTF. The CDR3 DNA is TGTGCCAGCAGTCGGGACAGAAAATCAGGGGGTGGCTACACCTTC. Based on the CDR3 plus reference TRBV7-2 and TRBJ1-2, the full variable domain is GAGVSQSPSNKVTEKGKDVELRCDPISGHTALYWYRQSLGQGLEFLIYFQGNSAPDKSGLPSDRFSAERTGGSVSTLTIQRTQQEDSAVYLCASSRDRKSGGGYTFGSGTRLTVV.

The rearrangement joins TRBV12-3 or TRBV12-4 to TRBJ1-1, with D uncertain. The CDR3 has 13 residues. V gave up 6 bases and J gave up 5 bases, with 13 bases separating them. The CDR3 region is CASSKPPGTEAFF. The CDR3, as DNA: TGTGCCAGCAGCAAACCACCGGGAACTGAAGCTTTCTTT.

The rearrangement links TRBV27 to TRBJ1-6; TRBD1 agrees at 10 bases. Germline CDR1 reads MNHEY; CDR2 reads SMNVEV (reference sequence). V trimming: 6 bases; J trimming: 0 bases; junction bases outside the gene matches: 8. The CDR3 has 18 residues. Here the CDR3 reads CASSSGQGTGSYNSPLHF. The CDR3 DNA sequence: TGTGCCAGCAGCTCGGGACAGGGGACAGGCTCCTATAATTCACCCCTCCACTTT.

V and J are TRBV28 and TRBJ1-5, with D possibly TRBD1 on 6 matching bases. The CDR3 is made up of 14 amino acids. Germline CDR1 and CDR2: MDHEN and SYDVKM. Trimming pared 6 bases from V and 6 bases from J, leaving 15 bases between. The CDR3 DNA reads TGTGCCAGCAGCAGCGGGGGCGCGGGTCAGCCCCAGCATTTT. The encoded protein is CASSSGGAGQPQHF.

The chain links TRBV24-1 to TRBJ2-2, with D possibly being TRBD2 (5 bases). Trimming pared 9 bases from V and 2 bases from J, leaving 15 bases between. Germline assignment: CDR1 KGHDR and CDR2 SFDVKD. The CDR3 spans 15 residues. CDR3 nucleotides: TGTGCCACCGCCGATCCGGGATCCAACACCGGGGAGCTGTTTTTT. Translated, it gives CATADPGSNTGELFF.